Presented here are 2 T cell receptor beta chains from one specimen sequenced in a study of control samples from healthy donors and cancer patients. Data came from immunoSEQ multiplex PCR; TCRdb stores just in-frame clones and leaves some out. The data contain 110,000 or so clones, 80% to 90% of them singletons. The specimen was blood. These receptor sequences come from a man under 40 in good health.

This chain connects TRBV5-1 to TRBJ1-1; TRBD1 matches at 8 bases. The length of the CDR3 is 16 residues. V shed 4 bases, J shed 1 base, and the junction held 9 bases outside the gene matches. CDR1 is SGHRS and CDR2 is YFSETQ in the germline V gene. The CDR3 sequence: CASSPGQGFGNTEAFF. CDR3 sequence (DNA): TGCGCCAGCAGCCCTGGACAGGGATTCGGGAACACTGAAGCTTTCTTT.

The genes are TRBV30 and TRBJ1-6; D is undetermined. Germline CDR1 GTSNPN, CDR2 SVGIG (reference sequence). The CDR3 is made up of 12 amino acids. The germline V and J ends were trimmed by 0 bases and 7 bases, with 4 bases remaining between them. CDR3 nucleotide sequence: TGTGCCTGGAGTGTCTCCAATTCACCCCTCCACTTT. It specifies CAWSVSNSPLHF.